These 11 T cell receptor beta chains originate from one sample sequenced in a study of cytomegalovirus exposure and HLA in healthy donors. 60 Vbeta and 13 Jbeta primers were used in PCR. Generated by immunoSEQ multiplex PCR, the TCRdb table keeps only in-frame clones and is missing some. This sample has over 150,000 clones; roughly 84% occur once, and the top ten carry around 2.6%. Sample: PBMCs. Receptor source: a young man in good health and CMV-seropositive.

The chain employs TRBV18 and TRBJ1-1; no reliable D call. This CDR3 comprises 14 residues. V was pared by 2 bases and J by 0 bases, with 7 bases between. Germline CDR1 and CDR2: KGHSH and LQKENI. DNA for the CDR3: TGTGCCAGCTCACCAGATCAGTTGAACACTGAAGCTTTCTTT. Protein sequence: CASSPDQLNTEAFF.

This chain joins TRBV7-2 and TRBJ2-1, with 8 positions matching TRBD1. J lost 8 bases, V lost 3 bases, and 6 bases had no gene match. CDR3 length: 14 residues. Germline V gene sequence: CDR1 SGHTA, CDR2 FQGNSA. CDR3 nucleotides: TGTGCCAGCAGCTTCCGGGACAGGATCTATGAGCAGTTCTTC. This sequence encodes CASSFRDRIYEQFF.

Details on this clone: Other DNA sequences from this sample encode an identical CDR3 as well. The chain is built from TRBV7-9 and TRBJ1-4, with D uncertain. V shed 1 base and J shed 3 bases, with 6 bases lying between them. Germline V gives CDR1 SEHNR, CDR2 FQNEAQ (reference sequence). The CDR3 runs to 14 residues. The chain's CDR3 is CASSLGGANEKLFF. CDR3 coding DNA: TGTGCCAGCAGCTTAGGGGGAGCTAATGAAAAACTGTTTTTT.

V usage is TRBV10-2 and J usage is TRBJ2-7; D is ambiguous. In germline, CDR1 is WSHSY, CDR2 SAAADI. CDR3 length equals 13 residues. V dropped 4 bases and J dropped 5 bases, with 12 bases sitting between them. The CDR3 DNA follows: TGCGCCAGCAGTGCAAGCCGCGATAACGAGCAGTACTTC. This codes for CASSASRDNEQYF.

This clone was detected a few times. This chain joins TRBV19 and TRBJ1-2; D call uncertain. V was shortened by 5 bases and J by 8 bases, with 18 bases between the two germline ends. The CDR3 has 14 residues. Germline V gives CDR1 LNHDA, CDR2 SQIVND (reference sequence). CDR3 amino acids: CASSPSSATGGYTF. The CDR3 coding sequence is TGTGCCAGTAGTCCTTCCTCGGCCACGGGAGGCTACACCTTC.

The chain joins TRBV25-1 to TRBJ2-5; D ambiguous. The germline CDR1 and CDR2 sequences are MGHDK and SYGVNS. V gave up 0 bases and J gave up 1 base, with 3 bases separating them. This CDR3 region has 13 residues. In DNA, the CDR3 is TGTGCCAGCAGTGAATATAGCCAAGAGACCCAGTACTTC. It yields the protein CASSEYSQETQYF.

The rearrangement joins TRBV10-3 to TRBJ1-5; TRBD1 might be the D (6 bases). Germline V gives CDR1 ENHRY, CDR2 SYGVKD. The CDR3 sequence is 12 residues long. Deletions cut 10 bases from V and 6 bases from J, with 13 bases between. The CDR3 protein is CATRTEGQPQHF. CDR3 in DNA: TGTGCCACCCGGACAGAGGGTCAGCCCCAGCATTTT.

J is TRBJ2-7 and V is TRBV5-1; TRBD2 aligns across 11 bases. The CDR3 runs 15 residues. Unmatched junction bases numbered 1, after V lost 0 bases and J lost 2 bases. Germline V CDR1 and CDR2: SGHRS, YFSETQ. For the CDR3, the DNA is TGCGCCAGCAGCTTGGGACTAGCGGGAACCTACGAGCAGTACGTC. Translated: CASSLGLAGTYEQYV.

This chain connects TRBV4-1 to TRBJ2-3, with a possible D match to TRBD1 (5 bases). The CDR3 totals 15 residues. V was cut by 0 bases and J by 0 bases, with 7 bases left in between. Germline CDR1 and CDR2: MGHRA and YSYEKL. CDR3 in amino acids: CASSQEGQSTDTQYF. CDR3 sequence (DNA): TGCGCCAGCAGCCAAGAGGGGCAGAGCACAGATACGCAGTATTTT.

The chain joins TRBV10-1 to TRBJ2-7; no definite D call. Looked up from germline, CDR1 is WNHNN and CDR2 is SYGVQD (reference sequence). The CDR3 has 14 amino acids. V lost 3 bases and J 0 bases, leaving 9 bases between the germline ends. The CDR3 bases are TGCGCCAGCAGTGACTCGCGGAGCTCCTACGAGCAGTACTTC. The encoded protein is CASSDSRSSYEQYF.

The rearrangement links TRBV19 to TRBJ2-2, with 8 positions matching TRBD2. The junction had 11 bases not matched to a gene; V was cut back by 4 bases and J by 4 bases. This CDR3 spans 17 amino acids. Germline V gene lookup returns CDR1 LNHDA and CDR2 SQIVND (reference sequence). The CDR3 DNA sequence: TGTGCCAGTAGTACCAGAGCGGGAGTAGGGGGCACCGGGGAGCTGTTTTTT. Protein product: CASSTRAGVGGTGELFF.